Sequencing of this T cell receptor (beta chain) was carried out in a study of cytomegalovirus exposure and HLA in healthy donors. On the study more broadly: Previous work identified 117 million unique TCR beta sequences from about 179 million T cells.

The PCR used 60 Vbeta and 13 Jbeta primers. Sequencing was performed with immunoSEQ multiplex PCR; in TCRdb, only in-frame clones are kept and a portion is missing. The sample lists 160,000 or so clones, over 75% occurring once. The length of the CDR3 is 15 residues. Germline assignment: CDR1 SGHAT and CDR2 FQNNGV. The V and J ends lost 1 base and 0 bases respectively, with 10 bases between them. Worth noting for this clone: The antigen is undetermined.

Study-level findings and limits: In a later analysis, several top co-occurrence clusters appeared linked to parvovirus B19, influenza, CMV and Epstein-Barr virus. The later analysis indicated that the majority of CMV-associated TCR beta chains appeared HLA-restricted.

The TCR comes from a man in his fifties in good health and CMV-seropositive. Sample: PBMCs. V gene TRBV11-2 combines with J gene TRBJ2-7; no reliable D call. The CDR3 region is CASSLVRFNSYEQYF. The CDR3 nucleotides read TGTGCCAGCAGCTTAGTCCGGTTCAACTCCTACGAGCAGTACTTC. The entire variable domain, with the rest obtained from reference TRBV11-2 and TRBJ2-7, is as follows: EAGVAQSPRYKIIEKRQSVAFWCNPISGHATLYWYQQILGQGPKLLIQFQNNGVVDDSQLPKDRFSAERLKGVDSTLKIQPAKLEDSAVYLCASSLVRFNSYEQYFGPGTRLTVT.